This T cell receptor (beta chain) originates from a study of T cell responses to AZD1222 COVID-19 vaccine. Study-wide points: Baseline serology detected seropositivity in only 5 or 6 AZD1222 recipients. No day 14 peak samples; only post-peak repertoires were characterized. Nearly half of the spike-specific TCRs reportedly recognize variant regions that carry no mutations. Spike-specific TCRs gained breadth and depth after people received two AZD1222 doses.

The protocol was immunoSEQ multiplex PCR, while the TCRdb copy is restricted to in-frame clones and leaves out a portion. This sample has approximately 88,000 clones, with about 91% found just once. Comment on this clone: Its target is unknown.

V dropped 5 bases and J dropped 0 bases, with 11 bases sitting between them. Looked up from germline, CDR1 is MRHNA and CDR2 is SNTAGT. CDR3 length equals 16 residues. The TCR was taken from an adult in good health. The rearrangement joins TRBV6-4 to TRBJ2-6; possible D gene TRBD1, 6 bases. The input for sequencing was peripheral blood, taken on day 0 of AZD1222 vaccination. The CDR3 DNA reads TGTGCCAGCAGTCCAGGGGCTAGCTCTGGGGCCAACGTCCTGACTTTC. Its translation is CASSPGASSGANVLTF.